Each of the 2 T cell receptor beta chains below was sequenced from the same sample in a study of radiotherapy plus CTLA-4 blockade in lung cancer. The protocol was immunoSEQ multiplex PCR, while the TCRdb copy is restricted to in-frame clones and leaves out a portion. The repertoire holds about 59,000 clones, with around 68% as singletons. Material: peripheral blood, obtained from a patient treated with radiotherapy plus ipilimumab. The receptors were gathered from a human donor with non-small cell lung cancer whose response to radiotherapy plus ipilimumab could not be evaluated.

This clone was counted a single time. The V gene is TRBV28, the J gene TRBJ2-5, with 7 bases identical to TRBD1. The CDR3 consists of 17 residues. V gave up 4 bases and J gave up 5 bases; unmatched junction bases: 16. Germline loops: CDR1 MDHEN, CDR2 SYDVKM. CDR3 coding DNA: TGTGCCAGCAGTTCCCCCACCCCGACAGGGAGCAGGGAGACCCAGTACTTC. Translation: CASSSPTPTGSRETQYF.

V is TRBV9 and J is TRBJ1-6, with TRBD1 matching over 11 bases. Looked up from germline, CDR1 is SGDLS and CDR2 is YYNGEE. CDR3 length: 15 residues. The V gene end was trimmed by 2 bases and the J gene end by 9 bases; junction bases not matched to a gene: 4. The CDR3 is CASSVADRGRSPLHF. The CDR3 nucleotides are TGTGCCAGCAGCGTGGCGGACAGGGGGCGTTCACCCCTCCACTTT.